This T cell receptor (beta chain) was recorded in a study of shared T cell receptors in the human thymus. TCRdb keeps only in-frame clones here, not all; method: immunoSEQ multiplex PCR. The sample includes some 660,000 clones, around 87% of them seen just once. These data also formed part of another study, on human thymus T cells.

The source of this sequence is a boy under two years old with a congenital heart defect. The sequencing input was thymocytes.

The CDR3 DNA sequence: TGTGCCAGCAGTCTCGGGACTAGCGGGAGGCAGCAGTATTTT. This encodes CASSLGTSGRQQYF. This sequence joins TRBV28 and TRBJ2-3, with 15 bases that match TRBD2. Germline CDR1 MDHEN, CDR2 SYDVKM. The V gene end was trimmed by 5 bases and the J gene end by 11 bases; junction bases not matched to a gene: 5. The CDR3 covers 14 residues.